This TCR beta chain was documented in a study of T-cell reconstitution after alpha-beta-depleted transplantation in children. Whole-study findings and limits: When one year had passed after transplant, most T-cell counts and diversity came from newly produced T cells. From surviving recipient T cells and thymic progenitors came the high day-60 TCRbeta diversity observed in some patients. Where alpha-beta T cells came from about two months after transplant was reportedly several hundred expanded graft clones.

This CDR3 spans 16 amino acids. Germline-derived CDR1 and CDR2 are LGHNA and YSLEER. Trimming stripped 0 bases from V and 4 bases from J, with 15 bases between. The sample holds many counts of this clonotype. Antigen: not known. A TCRbeta library incorporating unique molecular identifiers was prepared. TCRdb ran MiXCR on the PCR reads and lists one entry per CDR3 protein. The data contain 98,000 or so distinct CDR3 sequences, approximately 6.9% of them singletons. This chain links TRBV4-3 with TRBJ2-5; a weak D match, TRBD1 (5 bases). Source: PBMCs, mostly from graft donor cells, taken 360 days after TCRalphabeta/CD19-depleted stem cell transplant. This clonotype was sampled from a male patient between 2 and 15 years old who had a stem cell transplant for acute lymphoblastic leukemia, so the T cells may come from the graft donor. CDR3: CASSQDRAGKGETQYF. The CDR3 DNA sequence: TGCGCCAGCAGCCAAGATAGGGCAGGGAAGGGAGAGACCCAGTACTTC.